This T cell receptor (beta chain) came from a study of T cells in Graves' hyperthyroidism and ophthalmopathy. Study-level information: Before treatment of any kind, peripheral blood was taken at initial diagnosis.

The source material, RNA transcripts, was used to amplify TCR beta CDR3 regions. Using the HTBI primer set, a first-round RT-PCR was run on the TCR CDR3. TCRdb called the multiplex PCR reads again in MiXCR, with one record for every CDR3 protein. The data show around 500,000 distinct CDR3 sequences, with approximately 15% seen just once and about 15% held by the top ten. Points from the study as a whole: Ophthalmopathy was told apart from stable hyperthyroidism by a 13 V-J model. Blood also held most thyroid clonotypes expanded beyond 0.001.

Calling Graves' hyperthyroidism stable meant ophthalmopathy did not progress within 18 months. In regard to this clonotype: The antigen is not known. A read error may explain this, as a much larger clone is one base away.

Germline CDR1 is MNHEY and CDR2 is SMNVEV (reference sequence). The CDR3 loop spans 11 amino acids. The V and J ends lost 8 bases and 8 bases respectively, with 12 bases between them. What was sequenced was blood. The chain carries TRBV27 and TRBJ1-2, with D maybe TRBD1 (5 bases). This TCR came from a woman in her thirties or forties with Graves' hyperthyroidism. This chain's CDR3 is CASGRAGGYTF. CDR3 bases: TGTGCCAGCGGGCGGGCAGGGGGCTACACCTTC.